The clone carrying this T cell receptor (beta chain) was seen at least ten times. Its antigen is not known. TCRdb itself ran the reads through MiXCR, one entry per CDR3 protein. Of roughly 990,000 distinct CDR3 sequences in the sample, 30% to 40% were seen once. The CDR3 spans 15 residues. The germline V gene has CDR1 KGHSH and CDR2 LQKENI. V lost 5 bases and J lost 9; bases outside the gene matches: 8. The data were obtained in a study of T cell repertoires in cytomegalovirus infection. Background on the study: CMV epitopes used comprised recently identified HLA-C-restricted ones and well-studied HLA-B-restricted ones.

The chain carries TRBV18 and TRBJ2-1; 12 bases are a match to TRBD2. This receptor was taken from a human donor in good health (CMV status not recorded). Some clones in this sample may be carry-over from other donors' samples. The specimen was cultured CD8+ T cells from PBMCs, collected from culture after CMV antigen stimulation. The CDR3 loop is CASSRTSGVVFEQFF. The DNA of the CDR3 is TGTGCCAGCTCAAGGACTAGCGGGGTAGTCTTTGAGCAGTTCTTC.